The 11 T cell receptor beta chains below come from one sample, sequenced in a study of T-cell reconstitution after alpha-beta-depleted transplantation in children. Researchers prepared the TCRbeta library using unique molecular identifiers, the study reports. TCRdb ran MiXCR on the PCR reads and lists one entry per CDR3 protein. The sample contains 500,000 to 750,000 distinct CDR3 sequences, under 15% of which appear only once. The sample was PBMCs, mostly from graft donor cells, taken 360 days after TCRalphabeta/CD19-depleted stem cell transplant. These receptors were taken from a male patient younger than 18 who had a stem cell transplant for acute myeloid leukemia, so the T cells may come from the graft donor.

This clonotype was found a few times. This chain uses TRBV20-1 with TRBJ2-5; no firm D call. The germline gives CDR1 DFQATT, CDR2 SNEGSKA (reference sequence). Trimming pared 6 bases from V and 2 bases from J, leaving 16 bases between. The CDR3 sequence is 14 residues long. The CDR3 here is CSAVGWVNQETQYF. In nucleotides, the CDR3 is TGCAGTGCCGTGGGGTGGGTTAATCAAGAGACCCAGTACTTC.

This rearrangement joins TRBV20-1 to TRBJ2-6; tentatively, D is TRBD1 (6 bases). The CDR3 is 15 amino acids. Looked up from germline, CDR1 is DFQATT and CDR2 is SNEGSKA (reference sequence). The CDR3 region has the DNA TGCAGCGTGACAGGCAGGGCAGCTGGGGCCAACGTCCTGACTTTC. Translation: CSVTGRAAGANVLTF.

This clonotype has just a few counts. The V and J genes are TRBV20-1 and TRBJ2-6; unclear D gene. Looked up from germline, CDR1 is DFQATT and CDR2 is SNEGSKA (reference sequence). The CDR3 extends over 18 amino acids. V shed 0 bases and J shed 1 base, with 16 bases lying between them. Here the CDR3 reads CSARDWALSPSGANVLTF. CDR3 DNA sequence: TGCAGTGCTAGAGATTGGGCCCTAAGCCCATCTGGGGCCAACGTCCTGACTTTC.

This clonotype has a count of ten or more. The DNA for the CDR3 is TGCAGCGTTGAAGATCGTGGGAACACCGGGGAGCTGTTTTTT. It translates to CSVEDRGNTGELFF. The chain uses TRBV29-1 and TRBJ2-2; D ambiguous. Germline CDR1 and CDR2: SQVTM and ANQGSEA. V was trimmed by 0 bases and J by 1 base, leaving 6 bases between them. CDR3 length: 14 residues.

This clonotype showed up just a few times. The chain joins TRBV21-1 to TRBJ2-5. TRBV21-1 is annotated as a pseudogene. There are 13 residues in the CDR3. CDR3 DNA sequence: TGTGCCAGCAGCAAATACACACAGAGAACCCAGTACTTC. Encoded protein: CASSKYTQRTQYF.

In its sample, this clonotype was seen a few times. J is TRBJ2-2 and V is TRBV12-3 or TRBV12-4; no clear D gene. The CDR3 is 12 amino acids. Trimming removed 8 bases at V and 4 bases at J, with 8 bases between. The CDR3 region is CASFKGTGELFF. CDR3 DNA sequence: TGTGCCAGCTTCAAGGGCACCGGGGAGCTGTTTTTT.

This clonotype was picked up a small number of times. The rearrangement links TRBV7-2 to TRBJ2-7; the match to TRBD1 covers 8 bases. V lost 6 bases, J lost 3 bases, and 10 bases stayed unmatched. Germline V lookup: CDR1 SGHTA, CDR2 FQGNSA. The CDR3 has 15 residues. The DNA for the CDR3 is TGTGCCAGCAGTGCAACAGGGGGTCCTAACTACGAGCAGTACTTC. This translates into CASSATGGPNYEQYF.

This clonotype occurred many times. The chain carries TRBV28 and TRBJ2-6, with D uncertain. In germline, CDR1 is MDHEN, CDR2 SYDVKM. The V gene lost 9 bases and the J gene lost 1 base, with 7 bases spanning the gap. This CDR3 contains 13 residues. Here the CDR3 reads CASTLSGANVLTF. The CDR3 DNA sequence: TGTGCCAGTACGTTGTCTGGGGCCAACGTCCTGACTTTC. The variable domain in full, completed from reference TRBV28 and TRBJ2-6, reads DVKVTQSSRYLVKRTGEKVFLECVQDMDHENMFWYRQDPGLGLRLIYFSYDVKMKEKGDIPEGYSVSREKKERFSLILESASTNQTSMYLCASTLSGANVLTFGAGSRLTVL.

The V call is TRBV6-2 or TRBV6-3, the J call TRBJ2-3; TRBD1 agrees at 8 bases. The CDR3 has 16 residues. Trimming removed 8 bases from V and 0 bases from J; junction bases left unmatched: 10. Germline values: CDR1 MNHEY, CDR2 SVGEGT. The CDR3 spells CASASQGATSTDTQYF. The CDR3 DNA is TGTGCCAGCGCGTCTCAGGGGGCGACTAGCACAGATACGCAGTATTTT.

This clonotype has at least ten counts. This CDR3 reads CASSTTGVSYNEQFF. CDR3 in DNA: TGTGCCAGCAGCACCACGGGAGTCTCCTACAATGAGCAGTTCTTC. The chain has TRBV12-3 or TRBV12-4 and TRBJ2-1; TRBD2 is a possible D gene (6 bases). The CDR3 is made up of 15 amino acids. Trimming took off 6 bases at V and 0 bases at J, with 12 bases between the two ends.

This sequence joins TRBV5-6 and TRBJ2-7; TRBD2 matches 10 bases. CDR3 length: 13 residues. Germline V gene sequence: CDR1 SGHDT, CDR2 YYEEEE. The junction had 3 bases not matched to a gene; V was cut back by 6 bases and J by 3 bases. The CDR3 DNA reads TGTGCCAGCACGGGGACTAGCGTCTACGAGCAGTACTTC. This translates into CASTGTSVYEQYF.